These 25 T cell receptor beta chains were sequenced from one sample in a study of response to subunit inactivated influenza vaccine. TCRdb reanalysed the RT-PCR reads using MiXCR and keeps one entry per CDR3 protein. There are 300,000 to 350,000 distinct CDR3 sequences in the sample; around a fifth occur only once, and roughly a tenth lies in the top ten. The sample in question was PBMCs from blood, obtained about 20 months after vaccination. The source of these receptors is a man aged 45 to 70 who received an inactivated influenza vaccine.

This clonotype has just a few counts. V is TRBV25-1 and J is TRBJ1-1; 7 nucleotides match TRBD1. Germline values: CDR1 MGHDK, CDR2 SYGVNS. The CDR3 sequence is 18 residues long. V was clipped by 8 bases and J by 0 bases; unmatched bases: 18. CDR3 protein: CASPNRIRGKGMNTEAFF. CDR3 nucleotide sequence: TGTGCCAGCCCGAATCGAATCAGGGGGAAGGGGATGAACACTGAAGCTTTCTTT.

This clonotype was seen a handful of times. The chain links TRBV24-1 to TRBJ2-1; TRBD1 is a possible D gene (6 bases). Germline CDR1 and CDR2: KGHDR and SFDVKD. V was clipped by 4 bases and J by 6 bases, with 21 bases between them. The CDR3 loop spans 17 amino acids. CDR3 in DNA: TGTGCCACCAGTGAACCTTCTGGGGGCCCTTCTAGCAATGAGCAGTTCTTC. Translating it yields CATSEPSGGPSSNEQFF.

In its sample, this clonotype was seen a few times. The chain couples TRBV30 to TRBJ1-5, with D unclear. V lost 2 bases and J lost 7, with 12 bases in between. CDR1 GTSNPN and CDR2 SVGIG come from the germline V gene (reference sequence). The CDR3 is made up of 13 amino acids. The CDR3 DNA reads TGTGCCTGGAGTACCCGTAGAGGCCAGCCCCAGCATTTT. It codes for CAWSTRRGQPQHF.

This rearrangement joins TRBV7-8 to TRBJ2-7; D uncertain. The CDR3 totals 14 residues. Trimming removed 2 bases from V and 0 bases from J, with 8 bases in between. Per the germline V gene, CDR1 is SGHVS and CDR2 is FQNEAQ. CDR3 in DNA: TGTGCCAGCAGCTTACACAGTTCCTCCTACGAGCAGTACTTC. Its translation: CASSLHSSSYEQYF.

The CDR3 DNA reads TGCGCCAGCAGCCAACCCGGACAGGGGAAGGGAAACACCATATATTTT. This translates into CASSQPGQGKGNTIYF. This chain connects TRBV4-1 to TRBJ1-3, with 9 positions matching TRBD1. Germline assignment: CDR1 MGHRA and CDR2 YSYEKL. The CDR3 is made up of 16 amino acids. The V and J ends lost 2 bases and 4 bases, in that order; junction bases with no gene match: 6.

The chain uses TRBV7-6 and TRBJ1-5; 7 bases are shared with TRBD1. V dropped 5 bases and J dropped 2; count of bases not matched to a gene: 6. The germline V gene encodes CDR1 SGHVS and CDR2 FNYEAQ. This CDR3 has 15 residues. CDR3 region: CASSETGLGNQPQHF. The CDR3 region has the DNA TGTGCCAGCAGCGAGACAGGGTTAGGCAATCAGCCCCAGCATTTT.

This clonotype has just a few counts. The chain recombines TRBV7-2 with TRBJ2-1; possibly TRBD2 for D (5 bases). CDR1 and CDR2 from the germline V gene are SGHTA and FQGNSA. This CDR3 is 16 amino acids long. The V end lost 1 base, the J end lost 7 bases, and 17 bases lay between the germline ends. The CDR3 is CASSLVTLSGRNEQFF. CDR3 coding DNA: TGTGCCAGCAGCTTAGTAACATTGAGCGGCCGAAATGAGCAGTTCTTC. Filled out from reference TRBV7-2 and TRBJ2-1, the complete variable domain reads GAGVSQSPSNKVTEKGKDVELRCDPISGHTALYWYRQSLGQGLEFLIYFQGNSAPDKSGLPSDRFSAERTGGSVSTLTIQRTQQEDSAVYLCASSLVTLSGRNEQFFGPGTRLTVL.

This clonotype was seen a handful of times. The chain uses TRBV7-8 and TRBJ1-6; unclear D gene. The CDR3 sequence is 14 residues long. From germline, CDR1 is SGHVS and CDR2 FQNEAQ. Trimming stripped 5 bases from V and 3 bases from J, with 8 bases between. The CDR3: CASSRIIYNSPLHF. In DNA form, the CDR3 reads TGTGCCAGCAGCCGAATTATCTATAATTCACCCCTCCACTTT.

As DNA, the CDR3 is TGTGCCAGCAGTCCCGGTGGGAGCTCCTACGAGCAGTACTTC. Translating it yields CASSPGGSSYEQYF. The chain uses TRBV7-2 and TRBJ2-7; D is possibly TRBD2 (5 bases). The CDR3 is 14 residues long. The germline CDR1 and CDR2 sequences are SGHTA and FQGNSA. The V end was cut by 6 bases, the J end by 0 bases, with 12 bases between.

CDR3 nucleotides: TGTGCCTGGAGTTCCCTCCCTCAGCGGAGCAATGAGCAGTTCTTC. This gives the protein CAWSSLPQRSNEQFF. This chain links TRBV30 with TRBJ2-1, with D maybe TRBD2 (5 bases). This CDR3 has 15 residues. Germline V gene sequence: CDR1 GTSNPN, CDR2 SVGIG (reference sequence). Trimming stripped 2 bases from V and 6 bases from J, with 17 bases between.

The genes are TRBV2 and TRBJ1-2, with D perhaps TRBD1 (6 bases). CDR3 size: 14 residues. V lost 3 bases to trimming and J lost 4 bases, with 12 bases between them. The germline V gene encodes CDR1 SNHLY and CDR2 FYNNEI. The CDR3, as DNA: TGTGCCAGCAGTGACCAGGGAGGGGGCTATGGCTACACCTTC. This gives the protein CASSDQGGGYGYTF.

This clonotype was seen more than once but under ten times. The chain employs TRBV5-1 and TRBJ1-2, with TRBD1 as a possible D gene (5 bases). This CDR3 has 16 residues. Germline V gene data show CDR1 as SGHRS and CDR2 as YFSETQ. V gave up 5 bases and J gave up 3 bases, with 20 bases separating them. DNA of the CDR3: TGCGCCAGCAGATCCACGGAGGGGAGGAAGTACTATGGCTACACCTTC. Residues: CASRSTEGRKYYGYTF.

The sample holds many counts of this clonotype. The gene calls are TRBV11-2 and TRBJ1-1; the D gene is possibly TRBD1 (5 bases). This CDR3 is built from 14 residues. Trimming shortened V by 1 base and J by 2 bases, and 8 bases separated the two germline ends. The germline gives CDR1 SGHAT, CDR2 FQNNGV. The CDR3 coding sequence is TGTGCCAGCAGCTTAGCAGGGATCAACACTGAAGCTTTCTTT. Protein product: CASSLAGINTEAFF. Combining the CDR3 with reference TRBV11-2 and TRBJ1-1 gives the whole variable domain EAGVAQSPRYKIIEKRQSVAFWCNPISGHATLYWYQQILGQGPKLLIQFQNNGVVDDSQLPKDRFSAERLKGVDSTLKIQPAKLEDSAVYLCASSLAGINTEAFFGQGTRLTVV.

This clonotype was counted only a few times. The CDR3 loop reads CASSTRTGPFNTEAFF. As DNA, the CDR3 is TGTGCCAGCAGTACCAGGACAGGGCCTTTTAACACTGAAGCTTTCTTT. The chain carries TRBV12-3 or TRBV12-4 and TRBJ1-1, with 8 bases fitting TRBD1. This CDR3 has 16 amino acids. The trim removed 5 bases at V and 2 bases at J, leaving 10 bases unmatched.

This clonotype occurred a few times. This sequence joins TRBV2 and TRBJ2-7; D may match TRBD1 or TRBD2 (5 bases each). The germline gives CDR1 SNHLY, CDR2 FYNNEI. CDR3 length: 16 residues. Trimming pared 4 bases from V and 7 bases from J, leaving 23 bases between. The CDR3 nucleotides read TGTGCCAGCAGTGGGGGCCGGGGCAGTGGGCCTTTGGAGCAGTACTTC. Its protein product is CASSGGRGSGPLEQYF.

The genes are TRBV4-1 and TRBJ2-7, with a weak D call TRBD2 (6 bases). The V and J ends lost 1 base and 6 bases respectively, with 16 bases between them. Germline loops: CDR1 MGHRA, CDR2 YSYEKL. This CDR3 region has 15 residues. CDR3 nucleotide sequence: TGCGCCAGCAGCCAAGTCTTCCAGGGAGGCCTCGAGCAGTACTTC. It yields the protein CASSQVFQGGLEQYF.

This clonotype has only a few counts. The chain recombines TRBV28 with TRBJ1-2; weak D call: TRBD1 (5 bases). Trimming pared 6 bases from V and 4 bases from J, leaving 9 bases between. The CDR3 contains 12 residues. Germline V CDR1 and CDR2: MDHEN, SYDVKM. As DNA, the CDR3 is TGTGCCAGCAGCAGGGAGGGCTATGGCTACACCTTC. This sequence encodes CASSREGYGYTF.

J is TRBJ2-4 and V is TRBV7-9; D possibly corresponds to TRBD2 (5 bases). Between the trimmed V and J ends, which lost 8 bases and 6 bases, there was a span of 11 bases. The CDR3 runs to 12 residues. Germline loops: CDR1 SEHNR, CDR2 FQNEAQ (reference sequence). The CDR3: CASQLEGNIQYF. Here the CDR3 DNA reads TGTGCCAGCCAGCTCGAGGGAAACATTCAGTACTTC.

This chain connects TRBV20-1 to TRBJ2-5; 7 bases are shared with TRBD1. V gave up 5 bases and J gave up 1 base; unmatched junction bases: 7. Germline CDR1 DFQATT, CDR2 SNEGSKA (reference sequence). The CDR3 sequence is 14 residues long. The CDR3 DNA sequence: TGCAGTGCTGGAAGTGGGACAGCCCAAGAGACCCAGTACTTC. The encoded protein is CSAGSGTAQETQYF.

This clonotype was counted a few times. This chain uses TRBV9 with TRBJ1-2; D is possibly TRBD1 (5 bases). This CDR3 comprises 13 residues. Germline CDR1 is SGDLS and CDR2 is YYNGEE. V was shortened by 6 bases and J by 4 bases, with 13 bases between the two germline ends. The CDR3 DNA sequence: TGTGCCAGCACGACCGGCGGGGGCTATGGCTACACCTTC. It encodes CASTTGGGYGYTF.

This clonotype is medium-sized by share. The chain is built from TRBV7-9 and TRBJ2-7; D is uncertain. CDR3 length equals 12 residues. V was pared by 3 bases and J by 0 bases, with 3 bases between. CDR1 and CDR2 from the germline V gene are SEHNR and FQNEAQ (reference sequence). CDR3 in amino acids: CASSLSSYEQYF. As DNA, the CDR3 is TGTGCCAGCAGCTTGAGCTCCTACGAGCAGTACTTC.

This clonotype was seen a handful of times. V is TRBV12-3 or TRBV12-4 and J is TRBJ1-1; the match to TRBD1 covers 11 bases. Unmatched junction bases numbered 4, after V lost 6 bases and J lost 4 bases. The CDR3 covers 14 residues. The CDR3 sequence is CASRRDRGGTEAFF. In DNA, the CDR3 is TGTGCCAGCAGACGGGACAGGGGGGGCACTGAAGCTTTCTTT.

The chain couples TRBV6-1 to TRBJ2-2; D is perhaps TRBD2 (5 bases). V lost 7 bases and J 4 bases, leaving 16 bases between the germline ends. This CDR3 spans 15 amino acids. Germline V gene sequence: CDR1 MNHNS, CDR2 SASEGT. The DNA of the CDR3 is TGTGCCAGCATGTCCGGGGTGCCGGGCACCGGGGAGCTGTTTTTT. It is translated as CASMSGVPGTGELFF.

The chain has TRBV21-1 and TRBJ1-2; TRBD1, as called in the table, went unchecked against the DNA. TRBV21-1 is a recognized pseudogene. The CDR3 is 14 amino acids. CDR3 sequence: CASSARDRSRGYTF. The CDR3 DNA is TGTGCCAGCAGCGCGAGAGACAGGAGCCGTGGCTACACCTTC.

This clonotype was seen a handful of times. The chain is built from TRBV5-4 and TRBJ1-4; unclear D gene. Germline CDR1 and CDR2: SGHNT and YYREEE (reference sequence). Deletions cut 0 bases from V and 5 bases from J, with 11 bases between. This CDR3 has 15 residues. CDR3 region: CASSLVGSENEKLFF. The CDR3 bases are TGTGCCAGCAGCTTGGTCGGCAGCGAAAATGAAAAACTGTTTTTT.